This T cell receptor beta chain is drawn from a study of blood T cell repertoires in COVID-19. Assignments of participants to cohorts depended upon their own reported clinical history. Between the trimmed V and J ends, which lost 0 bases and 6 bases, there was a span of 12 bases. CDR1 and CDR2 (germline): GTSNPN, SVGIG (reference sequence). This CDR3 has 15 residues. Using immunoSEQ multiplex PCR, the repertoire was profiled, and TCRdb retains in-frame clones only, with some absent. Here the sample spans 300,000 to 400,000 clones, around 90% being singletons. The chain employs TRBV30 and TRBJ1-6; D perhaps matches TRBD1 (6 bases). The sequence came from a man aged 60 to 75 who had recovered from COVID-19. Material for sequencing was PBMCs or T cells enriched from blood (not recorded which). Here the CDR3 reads CAWSVKQGFNSPLHF. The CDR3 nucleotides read TGTGCCTGGAGTGTAAAACAGGGATTTAATTCACCCCTCCACTTT.